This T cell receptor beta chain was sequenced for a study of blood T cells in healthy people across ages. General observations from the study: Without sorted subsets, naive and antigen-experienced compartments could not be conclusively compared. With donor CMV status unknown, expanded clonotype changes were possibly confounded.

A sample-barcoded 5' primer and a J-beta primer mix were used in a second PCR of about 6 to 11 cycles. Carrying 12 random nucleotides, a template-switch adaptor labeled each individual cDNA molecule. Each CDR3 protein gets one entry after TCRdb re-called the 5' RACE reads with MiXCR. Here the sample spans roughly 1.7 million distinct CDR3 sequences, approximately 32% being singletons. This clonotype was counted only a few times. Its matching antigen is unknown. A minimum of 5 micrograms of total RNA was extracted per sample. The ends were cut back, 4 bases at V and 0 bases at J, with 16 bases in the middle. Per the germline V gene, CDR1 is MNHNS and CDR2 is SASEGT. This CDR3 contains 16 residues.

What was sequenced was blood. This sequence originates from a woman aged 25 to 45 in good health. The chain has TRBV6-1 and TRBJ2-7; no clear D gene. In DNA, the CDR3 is TGTGCCAGCAGTGGACACACGGTTATAAGCTCCTACGAGCAGTACTTC. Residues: CASSGHTVISSYEQYF.